The clone carrying this T cell receptor beta chain was found once. Its antigen is currently unknown. This record belongs to a study of Graves' ophthalmopathy and Graves' hyperthyroidism. Pregnancy or lactation, uncontrolled infections and other autoimmune diseases were grounds for excluding patients. Amplified TCR beta CDR3 regions were obtained using RNA transcripts as template. RT-PCR was first run with HTBI primers, then multiplex PCR in a second round. Via MiXCR, TCRdb re-called the multiplex PCR reads, giving one row per CDR3 protein. This repertoire shows roughly 600,000 distinct CDR3 sequences, 39% found once; its top ten account for over 3.5%. This CDR3 comprises 17 residues. The V and J ends lost 1 base and 2 bases respectively, with 17 bases between them. From germline, CDR1 is LNHNV and CDR2 YYDKDF (reference sequence). Whole-study findings and limits: With more than 60% sensitivity and 72% to 80% specificity, the model predicted ophthalmopathy progression.

The sample was peripheral blood or thyroid tissue (not recorded which). This TCR derives from an adult man with Graves' hyperthyroidism. The chain links TRBV15 to TRBJ1-2, with D possibly matching TRBD1 (6 bases). This CDR3 is CATSRAGEYHGNYGYTF. The CDR3 DNA reads TGTGCCACCAGCAGAGCAGGGGAGTACCATGGGAACTATGGCTACACCTTC.